This TCR beta chain came from a study of T cell changes during pregnancy in multiple sclerosis. Trimming shortened V by 2 bases and J by 0 bases, and 8 bases separated the two germline ends. This CDR3 comprises 14 residues. Germline values: CDR1 SNHLY, CDR2 FYNNEI. Libraries were prepared by immunoSEQ multiplex PCR; TCRdb keeps only in-frame clonotypes and omits some of them. The profile covers 11,000 or so clones, with about four fifths appearing a single time and roughly 10% taken by the ten largest. The V and J genes are TRBV2 and TRBJ2-7; D unresolved. The sequencing used CD8+ T cells from peripheral blood mononuclear cells, collected after pregnancy. This TCR was recovered from a female donor in good health, enrolled as a control in a pregnancy study. The chain's CDR3 is CASSELKSSYEQYF. In DNA, the CDR3 is TGTGCCAGCAGTGAACTAAAAAGCTCCTACGAGCAGTACTTC.